This paragraph reports one TCR beta chain. Its target is unknown. This sample was included in a study of T-cell reconstitution after alpha-beta-depleted transplantation in children. Study results and caveats: A year post-transplant, T-cell counts and diversity derived mostly from newly produced T cells. Several hundred graft clones that had expanded were reportedly the source of alpha-beta T cells about two months after transplant. Surviving recipient cells, namely T cells and thymic progenitors, were the source of high day-60 TCRbeta diversity in some patients.

CDR1 is MDHEN, CDR2 SYDVKM, per germline. Trimming removed 4 bases at V and 5 bases at J, with 8 bases between. This CDR3 spans 13 amino acids. Unique molecular identifiers tagged the TCRbeta library. TCRdb redid the calling of the PCR reads with MiXCR, one entry per CDR3 protein. The sample has about 290,000 distinct CDR3 sequences; nearly 8% are singletons. V gene TRBV28 combines with J gene TRBJ2-2; D gene uncertain. The receptor comes from a female patient aged 2-15 years who had a stem cell transplant for Fanconi anemia, so the T cells may come from the graft donor. The sequencing used peripheral blood, collected 360 days after TCRalphabeta/CD19-depleted stem cell transplant. In nucleotides, the CDR3 is TGTGCCAGCAGTTATACCTTAACCGGGGAGCTGTTTTTT. As protein: CASSYTLTGELFF.